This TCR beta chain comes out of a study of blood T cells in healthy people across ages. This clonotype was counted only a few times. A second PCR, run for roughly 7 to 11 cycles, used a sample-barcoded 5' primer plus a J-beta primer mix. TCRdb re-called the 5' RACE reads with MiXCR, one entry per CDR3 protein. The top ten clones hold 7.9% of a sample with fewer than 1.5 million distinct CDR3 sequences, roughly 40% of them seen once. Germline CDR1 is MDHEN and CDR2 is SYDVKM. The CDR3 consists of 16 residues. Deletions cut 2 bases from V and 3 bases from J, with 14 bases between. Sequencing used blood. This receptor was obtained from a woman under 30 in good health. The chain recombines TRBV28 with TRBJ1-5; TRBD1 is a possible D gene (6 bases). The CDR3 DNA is TGTGCCAGCAGTTTACCCTCCGACAGGTCCAATCAGCCCCAGCATTTT. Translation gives CASSLPSDRSNQPQHF.